This T cell receptor (beta chain) was identified in a study of blood T cell repertoires in COVID-19. Study context: Material from acute and convalescent COVID-19 was sourced from the United States, Italy and Spain.

Across fewer than 25 US areas, participants ranged in age from roughly 18 to 89 years. Researchers sorted participants into cohorts using their self-reported clinical history. This CDR3 spans 13 amino acids. V lost 5 bases and J lost 8; bases outside the gene matches: 6. Germline-derived CDR1 and CDR2 are LNHDA and SQIVND (reference sequence). As handled by the study authors: From reference gene primer amplification, estimates of nucleated cell counts were derived. This table comes from immunoSEQ multiplex PCR, and its TCRdb copy is limited to in-frame clones, with some not included. V and J calls and clone size are as listed in that table; D and trimming were resolved from the DNA. The sample records approximately 450,000 clones, 70% to 90% being singletons.

The TCR sequence derives from a woman aged 18-30 years with acute COVID-19. The genes are TRBV19 and TRBJ2-1; 7 nucleotides align to TRBD1. Material: PBMCs or T cells enriched from blood (not recorded which). The CDR3 bases are TGTGCCAGTAGTGGAACAGGGGTTCATGAGCAGTTCTTC. This gives the protein CASSGTGVHEQFF.